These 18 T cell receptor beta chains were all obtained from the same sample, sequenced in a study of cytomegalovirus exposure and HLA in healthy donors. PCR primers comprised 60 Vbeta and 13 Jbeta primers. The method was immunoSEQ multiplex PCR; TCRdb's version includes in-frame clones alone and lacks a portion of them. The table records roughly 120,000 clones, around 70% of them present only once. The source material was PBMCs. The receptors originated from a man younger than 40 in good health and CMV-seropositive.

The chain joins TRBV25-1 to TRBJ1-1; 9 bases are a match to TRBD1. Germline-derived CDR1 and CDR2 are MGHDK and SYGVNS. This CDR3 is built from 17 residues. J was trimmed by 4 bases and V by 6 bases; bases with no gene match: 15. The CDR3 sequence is CASRVYPGQGGITEAFF. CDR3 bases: TGTGCCAGCAGGGTTTATCCGGGACAGGGTGGAATCACTGAAGCTTTCTTT.

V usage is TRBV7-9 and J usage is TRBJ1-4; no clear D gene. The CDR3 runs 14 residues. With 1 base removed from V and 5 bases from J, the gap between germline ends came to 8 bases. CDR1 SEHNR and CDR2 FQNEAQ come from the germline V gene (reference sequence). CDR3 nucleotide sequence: TGTGCCAGCAGCTTAGGGTCAGTGAATGAAAAACTGTTTTTT. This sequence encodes CASSLGSVNEKLFF.

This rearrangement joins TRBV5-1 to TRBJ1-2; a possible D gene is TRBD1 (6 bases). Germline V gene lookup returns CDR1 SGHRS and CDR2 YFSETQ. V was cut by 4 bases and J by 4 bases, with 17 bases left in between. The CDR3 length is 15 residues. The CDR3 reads CASSLLRDTTYGYTF. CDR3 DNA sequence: TGCGCCAGCAGCCTTTTGAGGGACACCACCTATGGCTACACCTTC.

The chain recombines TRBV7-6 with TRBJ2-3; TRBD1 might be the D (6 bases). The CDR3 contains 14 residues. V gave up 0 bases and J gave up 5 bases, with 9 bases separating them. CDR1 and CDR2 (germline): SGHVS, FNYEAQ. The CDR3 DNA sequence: TGTGCCAGCAGCTTAGCTGGGGGCGGAGATACGCAGTATTTT. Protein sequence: CASSLAGGGDTQYF.

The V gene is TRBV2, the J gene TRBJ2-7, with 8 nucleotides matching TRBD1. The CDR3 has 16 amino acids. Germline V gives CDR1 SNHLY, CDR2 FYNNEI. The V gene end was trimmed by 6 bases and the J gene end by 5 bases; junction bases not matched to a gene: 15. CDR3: CASRLGVGQVRHEQYF. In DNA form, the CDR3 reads TGTGCCAGCAGACTCGGGGTGGGACAGGTTCGCCACGAGCAGTACTTC. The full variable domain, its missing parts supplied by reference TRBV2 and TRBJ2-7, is EPEVTQTPSHQVTQMGQEVILRCVPISNHLYFYWYRQILGQKVEFLVSFYNNEISEKSEIFDDQFSVERPDGSNFTLKIRSTKLEDSAMYFCASRLGVGQVRHEQYFGPGTRLTVT.

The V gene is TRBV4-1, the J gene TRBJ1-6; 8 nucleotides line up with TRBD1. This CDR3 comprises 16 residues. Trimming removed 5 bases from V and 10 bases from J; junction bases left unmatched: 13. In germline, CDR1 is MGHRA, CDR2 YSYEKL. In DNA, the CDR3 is TGCGCCAGCAGCTACCGACCCTCCGACAGGGGATCACCCCTCCACTTT. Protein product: CASSYRPSDRGSPLHF.

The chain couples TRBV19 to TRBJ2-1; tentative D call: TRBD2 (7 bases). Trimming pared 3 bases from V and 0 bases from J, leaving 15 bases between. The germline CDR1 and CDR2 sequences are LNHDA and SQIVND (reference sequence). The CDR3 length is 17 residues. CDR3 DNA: TGTGCCAGTAGTATCTCTAAGGGGGGGATCTCCTACAATGAGCAGTTCTTC. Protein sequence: CASSISKGGISYNEQFF.

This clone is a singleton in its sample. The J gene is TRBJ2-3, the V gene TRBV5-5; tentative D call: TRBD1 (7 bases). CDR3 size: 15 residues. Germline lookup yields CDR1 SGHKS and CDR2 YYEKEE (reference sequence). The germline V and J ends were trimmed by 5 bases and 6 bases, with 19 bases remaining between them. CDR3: CASRRDRGEADTQYF. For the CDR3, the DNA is TGTGCCAGCAGGCGGGACAGAGGGGAGGCGGATACGCAGTATTTT.

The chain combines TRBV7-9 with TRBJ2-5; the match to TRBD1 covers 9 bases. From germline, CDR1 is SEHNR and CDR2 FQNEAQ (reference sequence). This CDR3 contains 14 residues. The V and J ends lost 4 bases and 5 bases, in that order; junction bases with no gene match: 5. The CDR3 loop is CASSSTGGAETQYF. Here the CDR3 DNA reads TGTGCCAGCAGCTCTACAGGGGGCGCCGAGACCCAGTACTTC.

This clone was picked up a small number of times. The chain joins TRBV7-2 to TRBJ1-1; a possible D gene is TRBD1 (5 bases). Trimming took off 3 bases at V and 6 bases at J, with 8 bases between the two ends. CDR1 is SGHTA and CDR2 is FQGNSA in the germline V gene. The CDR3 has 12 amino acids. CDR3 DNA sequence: TGTGCCAGCAGCTTGCAGGGATCTGAAGCTTTCTTT. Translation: CASSLQGSEAFF.

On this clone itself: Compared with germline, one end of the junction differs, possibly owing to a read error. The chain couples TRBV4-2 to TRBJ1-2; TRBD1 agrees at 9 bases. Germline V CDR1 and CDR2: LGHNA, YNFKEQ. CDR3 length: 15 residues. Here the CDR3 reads CASSLQGAMNYGYPF. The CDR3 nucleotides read TGTGCCAGCAGCCTACAGGGGGCGATGAACTATGGCTACCCCTTC.

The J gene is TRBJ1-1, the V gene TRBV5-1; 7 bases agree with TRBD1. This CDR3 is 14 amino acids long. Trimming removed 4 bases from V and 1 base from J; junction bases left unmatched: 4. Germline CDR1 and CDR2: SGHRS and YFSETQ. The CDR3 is CASSLDRPNTEAFF. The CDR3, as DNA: TGCGCCAGCAGCCTGGACAGGCCGAACACTGAAGCTTTCTTT. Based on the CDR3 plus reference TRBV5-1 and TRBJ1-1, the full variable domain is KAGVTQTPRYLIKTRGQQVTLSCSPISGHRSVSWYQQTPGQGLQFLFEYFSETQRNKGNFPGRFSGRQFSNSRSEMNVSTLELGDSALYLCASSLDRPNTEAFFGQGTRLTVV.

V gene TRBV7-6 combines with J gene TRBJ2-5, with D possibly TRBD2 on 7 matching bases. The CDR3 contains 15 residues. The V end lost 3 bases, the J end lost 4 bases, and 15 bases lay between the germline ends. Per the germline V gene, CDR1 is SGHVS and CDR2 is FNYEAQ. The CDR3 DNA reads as TGTGCCAGCAGCTTTCGAACGGGGGGCCCAGAGACCCAGTACTTC. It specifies CASSFRTGGPETQYF.

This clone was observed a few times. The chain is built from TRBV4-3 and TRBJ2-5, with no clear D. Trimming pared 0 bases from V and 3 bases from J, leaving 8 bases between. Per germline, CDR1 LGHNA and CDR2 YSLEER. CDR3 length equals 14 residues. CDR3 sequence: CASSQDLAEETQYF. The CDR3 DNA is TGCGCCAGCAGCCAAGATTTGGCGGAAGAGACCCAGTACTTC.

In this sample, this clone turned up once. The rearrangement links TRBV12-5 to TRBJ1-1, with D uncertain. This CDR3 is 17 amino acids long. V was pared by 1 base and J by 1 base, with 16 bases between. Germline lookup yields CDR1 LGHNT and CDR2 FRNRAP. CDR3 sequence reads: CASGLAPRGMWNTEAFF. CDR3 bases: TGTGCTAGTGGTTTGGCCCCCCGGGGTATGTGGAACACTGAAGCTTTCTTT. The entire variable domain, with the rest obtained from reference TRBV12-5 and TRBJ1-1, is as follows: DARVTQTPRHKVTEMGQEVTMRCQPILGHNTVFWYRQTMMQGLELLAYFRNRAPLDDSGMPKDRFSAEMPDATLATLKIQPSEPRDSAVYFCASGLAPRGMWNTEAFFGQGTRLTVV.

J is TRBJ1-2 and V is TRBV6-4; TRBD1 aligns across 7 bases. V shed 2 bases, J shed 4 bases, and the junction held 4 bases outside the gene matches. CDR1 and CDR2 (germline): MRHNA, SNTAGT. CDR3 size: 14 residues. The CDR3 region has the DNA TGTGCCAGCAGTGACGGGGCAGGGGGCTATGGCTACACCTTC. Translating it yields CASSDGAGGYGYTF.

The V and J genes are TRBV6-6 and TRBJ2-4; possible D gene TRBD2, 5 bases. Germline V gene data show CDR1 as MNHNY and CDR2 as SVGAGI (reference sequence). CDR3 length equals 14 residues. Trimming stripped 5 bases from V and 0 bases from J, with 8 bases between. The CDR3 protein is CASSPSLAKNIQYF. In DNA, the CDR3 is TGTGCCAGCAGTCCTAGCCTAGCCAAAAACATTCAGTACTTC.

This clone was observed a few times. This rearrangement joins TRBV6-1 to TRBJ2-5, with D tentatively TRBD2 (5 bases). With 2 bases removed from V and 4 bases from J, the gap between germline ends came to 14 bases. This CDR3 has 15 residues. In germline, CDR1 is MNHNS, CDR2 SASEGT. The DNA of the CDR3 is TGTGCCAGCAGTGAACTCGGACTGCCGGCAGAGACCCAGTACTTC. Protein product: CASSELGLPAETQYF.